A selection of T cell receptor beta chains follows, all from one sample in a study of blood T cell repertoires in COVID-19. Only in-frame clones appear in the TCRdb table, and some are missing; sequencing was by immunoSEQ multiplex PCR. The repertoire holds about 250,000 clones, with roughly 83% as singletons. The sample was peripheral blood. Receptor source: a woman older than 75 with COVID-19, enrolled during active disease. CDR3s include the opening cysteine and the closing phenylalanine or tryptophan. Fields, in order: J gene, clone size, D gene, V gene, CDR3 protein, CDR3 DNA. A D gene is named only where the DNA matches it firmly. Size tells how often a clone was seen (once, few, many) or the class of an expanded clone, and some rows leave it out.

TRBJ2-1 | . | . | TRBV3-1/TRBV3-2 | CASSQRLEIKNEQFF | TGTGCCAGCAGCCAAAGACTAGAGATAAAAAATGAGCAGTTCTTC
TRBJ1-2 | . | . | TRBV19 | CASSILSTGNYGYTF | TGTGCCAGTAGTATTCTCTCTACAGGGAACTATGGCTACACCTTC
TRBJ2-7 | many | . | TRBV7-9 | CASSLSGSPYEQYF | TGTGCCAGCAGCTTATCGGGGTCCCCCTACGAGCAGTACTTC
TRBJ1-2 | . | TRBD1 | TRBV10-3 | CAISQNRGGYTF | TGTGCCATCAGTCAGAACAGGGGAGGCTACACCTTC
TRBJ1-2 | . | . | TRBV6-4 | CASLAPTAEGANYGYTF | TGTGCCAGCCTCGCCCCGACCGCCGAGGGAGCTAACTATGGCTACACCTTC
TRBJ2-1 | . | TRBD2 | TRBV29-1 | CSSRERGEQFF | TGCAGCTCTAGGGAGCGGGGGGAGCAGTTCTTC
TRBJ2-3 | . | . | TRBV5-8 | CASRQTSTDTQYF | TGTGCCAGCAGACAGACAAGCACAGATACGCAGTATTTT
TRBJ1-1 | few | . | TRBV29-1 | CSALLQGGTEAFF | TGCAGCGCCTTACTCCAGGGTGGGACTGAAGCTTTCTTT
TRBJ1-5 | many | . | TRBV6-2/TRBV6-3 | CASSRPRVDQPQHF | TGTGCCAGCAGCCGCCCACGGGTCGATCAGCCCCAGCATTTT
TRBJ2-1 | . | . | TRBV6-4 | CASSAVGGAYEQFF | TGTGCCAGCAGTGCAGTGGGGGGGGCATATGAGCAGTTCTTC
TRBJ1-4 | . | . | TRBV19 | CASGATNEKLFF | TGTGCCAGTGGTGCGACAAATGAAAAACTGTTTTTT
TRBJ2-7 | once | TRBD2 | TRBV27 | CASSLGASGFYEQYF | TGTGCCAGCAGTTTAGGGGCTAGCGGGTTTTACGAGCAGTACTTC
TRBJ2-1 | . | . | TRBV5-4 | CASSLGTSNNEQFF | TGTGCCAGCAGCTTGGGGACTTCCAACAATGAGCAGTTCTTC
TRBJ1-2 | . | . | TRBV5-1 | CASSLDRIDYGYTF | TGCGCCAGCAGCTTGGACAGGATAGACTATGGCTACACCTTC
TRBJ1-5 | . | TRBD1 | TRBV6-2/TRBV6-3 | CASSYSGGKSNQPQHF | TGTGCCAGCAGTTACTCAGGGGGCAAGAGCAATCAGCCCCAGCATTTT
TRBJ2-7 | . | TRBD2 | TRBV6-1 | CASSDGGRSGGLAYEQYF | TGTGCCAGCAGTGACGGGGGTAGGAGCGGGGGGCTCGCCTACGAGCAGTACTTC
TRBJ2-2 | . | TRBD1 | TRBV6-2/TRBV6-3 | CASSFGTGGSGELFF | TGTGCCAGCAGCTTCGGGACAGGGGGATCCGGGGAGCTGTTTTTT
TRBJ2-2 | . | . | TRBV7-6 | CASSPLRTLTGELFF | TGTGCCAGCAGTCCTCTTAGGACTCTCACCGGGGAGCTGTTTTTT
TRBJ1-2 | . | . | TRBV6-5 | CASSYSRAVSIDGYTF | TGTGCCAGCAGTTACTCGAGGGCGGTTAGCATAGATGGCTACACCTTC
TRBJ2-1 | . | . | TRBV6-2/TRBV6-3 | CASSYSETRGEQFF | TGTGCCAGCAGTTACTCCGAGACTCGTGGTGAGCAGTTCTTC
TRBJ1-6 | . | . | TRBV27 | CASSPRTDYNSPLHF | TGTGCCAGCAGCCCACGGACAGATTACAATTCACCCCTCCACTTT
TRBJ2-1 | . | . | TRBV4-2 | CASSQDTLVVYNEQFF | TGTGCCAGCAGCCAAGATACCCTAGTGGTCTACAATGAGCAGTTCTTC
TRBJ2-1 | . | . | TRBV18 | CASSPDREDEQFF | TGTGCCAGCTCACCAGACAGGGAGGATGAGCAGTTCTTC
TRBJ2-1 | . | . | TRBV5-1 | CASSNRGGVDNEQFF | TGCGCCAGCAGCAACCGAGGGGGGGTAGACAATGAGCAGTTCTTC
TRBJ1-3 | few | . | TRBV27 | CASRPHNSGNTIYF | TGTGCCAGCCGTCCCCACAACTCTGGAAACACCATATATTTT
TRBJ2-3 | . | TRBD1 | TRBV18 | CASSRDRGLGDTQYF | TGTGCCAGCTCACGGGACAGGGGGCTGGGAGATACGCAGTATTTT
TRBJ1-2 | . | TRBD1 | TRBV9 | CASTKTGDMANYGYTF | TGTGCCAGCACCAAGACAGGGGATATGGCTAACTATGGCTACACCTTC
TRBJ1-3 | . | . | TRBV5-6 | CASSLNWGNTIYF | TGTGCCAGCAGTTTGAACTGGGGAAACACCATATATTTT
TRBJ1-3 | . | . | TRBV18 | CASSPQELGSGNTIYF | TGTGCCAGCTCACCACAGGAGCTGGGCTCTGGAAACACCATATATTTT
TRBJ1-2 | . | TRBD1 | TRBV15 | CATSLTGYGYTF | TGTGCCACCAGCTTGACAGGGTATGGCTACACCTTC
TRBJ1-3 | . | . | TRBV12-3/TRBV12-4 | CASRASGNTIYF | TGTGCCAGCAGAGCCTCTGGAAACACCATATATTTT
TRBJ1-3 | . | . | TRBV7-9 | CASSPREVSGNTIYF | TGTGCCAGCAGCCCCAGGGAGGTCTCTGGAAACACCATATATTTT
TRBJ1-2 | . | . | TRBV3-1/TRBV3-2 | CASSQGRQSSYGYTF | TGTGCCAGCAGCCAGGGGCGACAGTCAAGCTATGGCTACACCTTC
TRBJ2-1 | . | . | TRBV2 | CASSEGQGTTEQFF | TGTGCCAGCAGTGAAGGACAGGGGACTACGGAGCAGTTCTTC
TRBJ1-5 | . | . | TRBV28 | CASSFGENQPQHF | TGTGCCAGCAGTTTTGGAGAAAATCAGCCCCAGCATTTT
TRBJ2-5 | . | TRBD1 | TRBV28 | CASRKGQGASETQYF | TGTGCCAGCAGGAAGGGACAGGGGGCTTCAGAGACCCAGTACTTC
TRBJ1-1 | few | . | TRBV6-5 | CASSYGAMNTEAFF | TGTGCCAGCAGTTATGGGGCTATGAACACTGAAGCTTTCTTT
TRBJ2-5 | . | TRBD2 | TRBV6-4 | CASSPMGGGETQYF | TGTGCCAGCTCCCCCATGGGGGGGGGAGAGACCCAGTACTTC
TRBJ1-2 | . | . | TRBV5-5 | CASSLLEGGEDGYTF | TGTGCCAGCAGCTTGTTAGAAGGGGGGGAGGACGGCTACACCTTC